The 7 T cell receptor beta chains below all came from one sample that was sequenced in a study of PD-1 blockade in mismatch repair-deficient tumors. Clones were sequenced by immunoSEQ multiplex PCR, and TCRdb holds only the in-frame ones, with some missing. The table shows 45,000 to 55,000 clones, with 65% to 85% occurring only once. The specimen was peripheral blood, collected more than 19 weeks after starting pembrolizumab. Receptors were obtained from an adult with mismatch repair-deficient cancer.

As to this clone: The sample has other DNA sequences that encode this CDR3 too. V usage is TRBV29-1 and J usage is TRBJ2-1; 12 bases are a match to TRBD2. The CDR3 consists of 15 residues. The V gene's germline CDR1 is SQVTM and CDR2 ANQGSEA. The V and J ends lost 1 base and 13 bases, in that order; junction bases with no gene match: 11. CDR3 loop: CSVEGTSGILGEQFF. Written as DNA, the CDR3 is TGCAGCGTTGAAGGGACTAGCGGGATTCTCGGTGAACAGTTCTTC.

For this clone: Different DNA sequences within this sample yield the same CDR3. The chain links TRBV11-2 to TRBJ1-1; possible D gene TRBD1, 5 bases. CDR1 and CDR2 from the germline V gene are SGHAT and FQNNGV. The CDR3 spans 13 residues. V lost 4 bases to trimming and J lost 1 base, with 7 bases between them. CDR3 residues: CASSSDRNTEAFF. CDR3 bases: TGTGCCAGCAGCTCCGACAGGAACACTGAAGCTTTCTTT.

The chain has TRBV7-9 and TRBJ2-2; the D gene is possibly TRBD1 (5 bases). Germline values: CDR1 SEHNR, CDR2 FQNEAQ (reference sequence). This CDR3 contains 15 residues. The germline V and J ends were trimmed by 6 bases and 1 base, with 12 bases remaining between them. CDR3 sequence: CASSSDRLNTGELFF. The DNA for the CDR3 is TGTGCCAGCAGTAGTGACAGACTGAACACCGGGGAGCTGTTTTTT.

The V and J genes are TRBV27 and TRBJ2-1; D unclear. Looked up from germline, CDR1 is MNHEY and CDR2 is SMNVEV (reference sequence). The CDR3 consists of 17 residues. Trimming left V 4 bases short and J 5 bases short, with 21 bases between. The CDR3 loop reads CASSYWVLSADDNEQFF. In DNA, the CDR3 is TGTGCCAGCAGTTATTGGGTACTCTCGGCGGACGACAATGAGCAGTTCTTC.

The gene calls are TRBV20-1 and TRBJ1-1, with D uncertain. CDR3 length: 10 residues. CDR1 and CDR2 from the germline V gene are DFQATT and SNEGSKA (reference sequence). Trimming took off 6 bases at V and 3 bases at J, with 5 bases between the two ends. The CDR3 loop is CSAYDTEAFF. DNA of the CDR3: TGCAGTGCCTATGACACTGAAGCTTTCTTT.

The rearrangement links TRBV19 to TRBJ1-3, with D tentatively TRBD1 (6 bases). CDR1 LNHDA and CDR2 SQIVND come from the germline V gene (reference sequence). This CDR3 contains 16 residues. V lost 5 bases and J lost 1, with 15 bases in between. In DNA, the CDR3 is TGTGCCAGTAGTTTAGGACAGCAGGGATCTGGAAACACCATATATTTT. Translating gives CASSLGQQGSGNTIYF.

The genes are TRBV7-9 and TRBJ2-7; 8 bases fit TRBD2. Unmatched junction bases numbered 8, after V lost 1 base and J lost 6 bases. Per the germline V gene, CDR1 is SEHNR and CDR2 is FQNEAQ (reference sequence). The CDR3 consists of 15 residues. The CDR3 nucleotides are TGTGCCAGCAGCTTAGTAAGCGGGAGAAACATCGAGCAGTACTTC. As protein: CASSLVSGRNIEQYF.